This is a list of T cell receptor beta chains from one sample in a study of T cell responses to AZD1222 COVID-19 vaccine. The protocol was immunoSEQ multiplex PCR, while the TCRdb copy is restricted to in-frame clones and leaves out a portion. The table includes over 95,000 clones, 90% to 95% detected once. The source was peripheral blood, collected on day 0 of AZD1222 vaccination. These receptors were obtained from an adult in good health. The CDR3 runs from the conserved cysteine through the conserved F or W. Each record gives: J gene, D gene, V gene, clone size, CDR3 protein, CDR3 DNA. The D gene is left open where the match is weak. Rows give clone size only sometimes, using once, few, many, or a class for an expanded clone.

j_gene: TRBJ2-5
d_gene: NA
v_gene: TRBV11-3
abundance: NA
CDR3aa: CASSLGVGPETQYF
CDR3nt: TGTGCCAGCAGCTTAGGTGTGGGGCCGGAGACCCAGTACTTC

j_gene: TRBJ1-5
d_gene: NA
v_gene: TRBV5-1
abundance: NA
CDR3aa: CASSLVPDQPQHF
CDR3nt: TGCGCCAGCAGCTTGGTGCCTGATCAGCCCCAGCATTTT

j_gene: TRBJ2-1
d_gene: TRBD1
v_gene: TRBV18
abundance: NA
CDR3aa: CASYERGRGRGLEQFF
CDR3nt: TGTGCCAGCTACGAACGTGGCAGGGGGAGAGGACTCGAGCAGTTCTTC

j_gene: TRBJ1-1
d_gene: NA
v_gene: TRBV7-9
abundance: NA
CDR3aa: CASSLLGTEAFF
CDR3nt: TGTGCCAGCAGCTTATTAGGCACTGAAGCTTTCTTT

j_gene: TRBJ2-3
d_gene: TRBD1
v_gene: TRBV19
abundance: NA
CDR3aa: CASSDRGGDTQYF
CDR3nt: TGTGCCAGTAGTGACAGGGGCGGGGATACGCAGTATTTT

j_gene: TRBJ2-7
d_gene: NA
v_gene: TRBV2
abundance: NA
CDR3aa: CASRGENEYEQYF
CDR3nt: TGTGCCAGCAGGGGGGAAAACGAATACGAGCAGTACTTC

j_gene: TRBJ2-1
d_gene: TRBD1
v_gene: TRBV7-9
abundance: few
CDR3aa: CASSPMGGQGIFNEQFF
CDR3nt: TGTGCCAGCAGCCCGATGGGAGGACAGGGGATTTTTAATGAGCAGTTCTTC

j_gene: TRBJ1-1
d_gene: NA
v_gene: TRBV4-1
abundance: NA
CDR3aa: CASSQDGGFNTEAFF
CDR3nt: TGCGCCAGCAGCCAAGACGGGGGGTTCAACACTGAAGCTTTCTTT

j_gene: TRBJ1-1
d_gene: TRBD1
v_gene: TRBV5-1
abundance: NA
CDR3aa: CASSLRRQGGTEAFF
CDR3nt: TGCGCCAGCAGCCTGCGGCGACAGGGCGGCACTGAAGCTTTCTTT

j_gene: TRBJ1-1
d_gene: NA
v_gene: TRBV9
abundance: NA
CDR3aa: CASSVGQTSNTEAFF
CDR3nt: TGTGCCAGCAGCGTAGGGCAGACATCGAACACTGAAGCTTTCTTT

j_gene: TRBJ2-5
d_gene: NA
v_gene: TRBV10-3
abundance: NA
CDR3aa: CAISEGGGQETQYF
CDR3nt: TGTGCCATCAGTGAGGGGGGCGGCCAAGAGACCCAGTACTTC

j_gene: TRBJ2-7
d_gene: NA
v_gene: TRBV7-9
abundance: few
CDR3aa: CASSLALTTRTYEQYF
CDR3nt: TGTGCCAGCAGCTTAGCGCTTACGACAAGGACCTACGAGCAGTACTTC

j_gene: TRBJ1-1
d_gene: NA
v_gene: TRBV20-1
abundance: NA
CDR3aa: CSASGGANTEAFF
CDR3nt: TGCAGTGCTAGTGGGGGTGCGAACACTGAAGCTTTCTTT

j_gene: TRBJ1-5
d_gene: TRBD1
v_gene: TRBV7-6
abundance: NA
CDR3aa: CASSLGAQGANQPQHF
CDR3nt: TGTGCCAGCAGCTTAGGTGCCCAGGGGGCGAATCAGCCCCAGCATTTT

j_gene: TRBJ1-1
d_gene: NA
v_gene: TRBV11-3
abundance: NA
CDR3aa: CASSSYRVAYTEAFF
CDR3nt: TGTGCCAGCAGCTCGTACAGGGTGGCGTACACTGAAGCTTTCTTT

j_gene: TRBJ1-5
d_gene: NA
v_gene: TRBV7-9
abundance: NA
CDR3aa: CASSPLQGLSSNQPQHF
CDR3nt: TGTGCCAGCAGCCCGCTACAGGGTCTATCGAGCAATCAGCCCCAGCATTTT

j_gene: TRBJ2-3
d_gene: NA
v_gene: TRBV5-4
abundance: NA
CDR3aa: CASSRKRETSDTQYF
CDR3nt: TGTGCCAGCAGCAGAAAACGGGAGACCTCAGATACGCAGTATTTT

j_gene: TRBJ2-3
d_gene: NA
v_gene: TRBV21-1
abundance: NA
CDR3aa: CAILRTGGQYF
CDR3nt: TGTGCCATCCTAAGGACAGGGGGACAGTATTTT

j_gene: TRBJ2-1
d_gene: NA
v_gene: TRBV5-1
abundance: NA
CDR3aa: CASSSGGGLGNEQFF
CDR3nt: TGCGCCAGCAGCTCAGGGGGAGGACTAGGCAATGAGCAGTTCTTC

j_gene: TRBJ1-5
d_gene: NA
v_gene: TRBV19
abundance: NA
CDR3aa: CASSRPGLFDNQPQHF
CDR3nt: TGTGCCAGTAGCCGCCCCGGACTTTTTGACAATCAGCCCCAGCATTTT

j_gene: TRBJ1-2
d_gene: NA
v_gene: TRBV30
abundance: NA
CDR3aa: CALARGSNYGYTF
CDR3nt: TGTGCCCTTGCCCGGGGGTCGAACTATGGCTACACCTTC

j_gene: TRBJ2-6
d_gene: NA
v_gene: TRBV12-3/TRBV12-4
abundance: NA
CDR3aa: CASSFTGANVLTF
CDR3nt: TGTGCCAGCAGTTTTACAGGGGCCAACGTCCTGACTTTC

j_gene: TRBJ2-2
d_gene: TRBD2
v_gene: TRBV27
abundance: NA
CDR3aa: CASSFLADTGELFF
CDR3nt: TGTGCCAGCAGTTTCCTAGCGGACACCGGGGAGCTGTTTTTT

j_gene: TRBJ1-1
d_gene: TRBD1
v_gene: TRBV15
abundance: NA
CDR3aa: CATSTRQGGTEAFF
CDR3nt: TGTGCCACCAGCACAAGACAGGGAGGAACTGAAGCTTTCTTT

j_gene: TRBJ1-4
d_gene: NA
v_gene: TRBV5-5
abundance: NA
CDR3aa: CASSWGDTAPEKLFF
CDR3nt: TGTGCCAGCAGCTGGGGGGACACCGCCCCCGAAAAACTGTTTTTT

j_gene: TRBJ2-7
d_gene: TRBD1
v_gene: TRBV19
abundance: NA
CDR3aa: CASSMGQSRYEQYF
CDR3nt: TGTGCCAGTAGTATGGGACAGTCTCGCTACGAGCAGTACTTC

j_gene: TRBJ2-7
d_gene: NA
v_gene: TRBV5-4
abundance: once
CDR3aa: CASSGRGNAYEQYF
CDR3nt: TGTGCCAGCAGCGGGAGAGGGAACGCCTACGAGCAGTACTTC

j_gene: TRBJ1-4
d_gene: NA
v_gene: TRBV6-5
abundance: NA
CDR3aa: CASRRTGATNEKLFF
CDR3nt: TGTGCCAGCAGGAGGACCGGAGCAACTAATGAAAAACTGTTTTTT

j_gene: TRBJ1-4
d_gene: TRBD1
v_gene: TRBV19
abundance: NA
CDR3aa: CASTRDSPWKLFF
CDR3nt: TGTGCCAGTACCCGGGACAGTCCGTGGAAGCTGTTTTTT

j_gene: TRBJ1-3
d_gene: NA
v_gene: TRBV5-4
abundance: NA
CDR3aa: CASSLGVSENTIYF
CDR3nt: TGTGCCAGCAGCTTGGGAGTCAGCGAAAACACCATATATTTT

j_gene: TRBJ1-6
d_gene: TRBD1
v_gene: TRBV7-9
abundance: NA
CDR3aa: CASSTETGDNSPLHF
CDR3nt: TGTGCCAGCAGCACCGAGACAGGGGATAATTCACCCCTCCACTTT

j_gene: TRBJ1-5
d_gene: NA
v_gene: TRBV19
abundance: NA
CDR3aa: CASRNTLAGDYQPQHF
CDR3nt: TGTGCCAGTAGAAACACCCTTGCGGGGGACTATCAGCCCCAGCATTTT

j_gene: TRBJ1-5
d_gene: TRBD1
v_gene: TRBV4-1
abundance: NA
CDR3aa: CASSQDLEAGGFNQPQHF
CDR3nt: TGCGCCAGCAGCCAAGATCTGGAGGCAGGGGGCTTCAATCAGCCCCAGCATTTT

j_gene: TRBJ1-1
d_gene: TRBD1
v_gene: TRBV6-5
abundance: NA
CDR3aa: CASPGQKNTEAFF
CDR3nt: TGTGCCAGCCCGGGACAGAAGAACACTGAAGCTTTCTTT

j_gene: TRBJ1-2
d_gene: NA
v_gene: TRBV4-1
abundance: NA
CDR3aa: CASSQIGTNGFGYTF
CDR3nt: TGCGCCAGCAGCCAAATAGGGACAAACGGCTTTGGCTACACCTTC

j_gene: TRBJ2-2
d_gene: NA
v_gene: TRBV6-4
abundance: NA
CDR3aa: CASRGTGELFF
CDR3nt: TGTGCCAGCAGGGGAACCGGGGAGCTGTTTTTT

j_gene: TRBJ1-2
d_gene: NA
v_gene: TRBV7-2
abundance: once
CDR3aa: CASSLGLVGGAYGYTF
CDR3nt: TGTGCCAGCAGCTTAGGGTTGGTAGGGGGAGCCTATGGCTACACCTTC